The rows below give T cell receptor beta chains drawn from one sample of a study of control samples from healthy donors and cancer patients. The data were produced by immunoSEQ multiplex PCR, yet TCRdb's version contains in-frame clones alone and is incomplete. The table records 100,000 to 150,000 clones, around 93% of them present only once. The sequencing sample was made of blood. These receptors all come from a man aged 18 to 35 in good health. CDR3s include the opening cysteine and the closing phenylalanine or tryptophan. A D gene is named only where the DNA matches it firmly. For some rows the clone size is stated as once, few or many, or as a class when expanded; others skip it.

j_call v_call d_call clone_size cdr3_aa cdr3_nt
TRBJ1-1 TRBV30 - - CAWTIRDGYTEAFF TGTGCCTGGACCATTCGGGACGGATACACTGAAGCTTTCTTT
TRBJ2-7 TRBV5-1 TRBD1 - CASSPGQGSYEQYF TGCGCCAGCAGCCCCGGACAGGGTTCCTACGAGCAGTACTTC
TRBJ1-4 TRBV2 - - CASIAFGLEKLFF TGTGCCAGCATAGCCTTTGGGCTTGAAAAACTGTTTTTT
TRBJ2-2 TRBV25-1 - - CASSESAHTGELFF TGTGCCAGCAGTGAATCAGCCCACACCGGGGAGCTGTTTTTT
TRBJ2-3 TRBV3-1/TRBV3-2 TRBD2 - CASSQLGLAGGSTDTQYF TGTGCCAGCAGCCAACTCGGACTAGCGGGGGGGAGCACAGATACGCAGTATTTT
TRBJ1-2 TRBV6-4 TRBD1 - CASSDFGQGGIRGYTF TGTGCCAGCAGTGACTTCGGACAGGGGGGAATACGAGGCTACACCTTC
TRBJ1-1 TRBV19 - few CASSMTDNTEAFF TGTGCCAGTAGTATGACAGATAACACTGAAGCTTTCTTT
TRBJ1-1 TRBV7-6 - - CASSLHLAGENTEAFF TGTGCCAGCAGCTTACACCTCGCAGGGGAAAACACTGAAGCTTTCTTT
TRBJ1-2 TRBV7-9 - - CASSLDGTGLFYTF TGTGCCAGCAGCTTAGACGGGACGGGATTATTCTACACCTTC
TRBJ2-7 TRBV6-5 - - CASSYSTRANEQYF TGTGCCAGCAGTTACTCGACCAGGGCCAACGAGCAGTACTTC
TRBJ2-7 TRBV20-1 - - CSAESGEQYF TGCAGTGCTGAGTCAGGCGAGCAGTACTTC
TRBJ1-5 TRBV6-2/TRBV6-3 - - CASSYGRSSTNQPQHF TGTGCCAGCAGTTACGGCAGGTCGAGTACCAATCAGCCCCAGCATTTT
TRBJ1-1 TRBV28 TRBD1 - CAIRDSTSYTEAFF TGTGCCATACGGGACAGCACAAGCTACACTGAAGCTTTCTTT
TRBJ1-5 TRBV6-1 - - CASSDGLRSAFQPQHF TGTGCCAGCAGTGATGGACTAAGGAGTGCATTTCAGCCCCAGCATTTT
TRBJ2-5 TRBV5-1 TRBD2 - CASSLELAGGQETQYF TGCGCCAGCAGCTTGGAACTAGCGGGGGGCCAAGAGACCCAGTACTTC
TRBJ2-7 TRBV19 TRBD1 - CASSSRDRYEQYF TGTGCCAGTAGTTCCAGGGACAGGTACGAGCAGTACTTC
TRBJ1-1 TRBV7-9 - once CASSLTNTEAFF TGTGCCAGCAGCTTGACGAACACTGAAGCTTTCTTT
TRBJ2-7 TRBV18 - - CASSPNGDSYEQYF TGTGCCAGCTCACCAAACGGAGACTCCTACGAGCAGTACTTC
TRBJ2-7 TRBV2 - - CASSDKPRWYF TGTGCCAGCAGTGACAAGCCCCGGTGGTACTTC
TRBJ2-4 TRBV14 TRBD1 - CASSQGRQGVYKNIQYF TGTGCCAGCAGCCAAGGGAGACAGGGGGTTTACAAAAACATTCAGTACTTC
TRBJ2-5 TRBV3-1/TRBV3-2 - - CASSQDQGNQETQYF TGTGCCAGCAGCCAAGATCAGGGGAACCAAGAGACCCAGTACTTC
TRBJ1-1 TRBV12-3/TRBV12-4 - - CASSSLSREAFF TGTGCCAGCAGTTCTCTCTCCCGAGAAGCTTTCTTT
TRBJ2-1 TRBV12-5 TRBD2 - CASGSNAATSGGAGEQFF TGTGCTAGTGGTTCGAACGCGGCGACTAGCGGGGGGGCCGGTGAGCAGTTCTTC
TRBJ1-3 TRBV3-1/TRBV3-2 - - CASSQGPGTGNTIYF TGTGCCAGCAGCCAAGGTCCAGGGACTGGAAACACCATATATTTT
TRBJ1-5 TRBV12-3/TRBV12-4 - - CASVEEGNQPQHF TGTGCCAGCGTGGAGGAGGGCAATCAGCCCCAGCATTTT
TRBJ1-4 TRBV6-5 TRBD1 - CASRAGTGLNEKLFF TGTGCCAGCAGAGCCGGGACAGGGCTAAATGAAAAACTGTTTTTT
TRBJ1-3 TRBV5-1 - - CASSPTDSGNTIYF TGCGCCAGCAGCCCGACAGATTCTGGAAACACCATATATTTT
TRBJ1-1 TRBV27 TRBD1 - CASSSLGQTKTEAFF TGTGCCAGCAGCTCCCTGGGACAGACAAAGACTGAAGCTTTCTTT
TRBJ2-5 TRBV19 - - CASSKYRSTQETQYF TGTGCCAGTAGTAAATACAGGAGTACCCAAGAGACCCAGTACTTC
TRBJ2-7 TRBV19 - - CASSIMEGGAYEQYF TGTGCCAGTAGTATCATGGAGGGTGGTGCCTACGAGCAGTACTTC
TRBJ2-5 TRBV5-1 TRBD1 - CASSLEQGGETQYF TGCGCCAGCAGCTTGGAACAGGGGGGCGAGACCCAGTACTTC
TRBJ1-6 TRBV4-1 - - CASSLGPVKALHF TGCGCCAGCAGCCTCGGGCCAGTGAAGGCCCTCCACTTT
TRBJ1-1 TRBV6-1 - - CASSDQETEAFF TGTGCCAGCAGTGATCAAGAGACTGAAGCTTTCTTT
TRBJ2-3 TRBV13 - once CASRTNPGRAAPSTDTQYF TGTGCCAGCAGGACAAACCCGGGCCGGGCAGCTCCTAGCACAGATACGCAGTATTTT
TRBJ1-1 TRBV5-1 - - CASSLGDFEAFF TGCGCCAGCAGCTTGGGCGACTTTGAAGCTTTCTTT
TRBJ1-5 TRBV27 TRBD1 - CARARGRGFRSNQPQHF TGTGCCAGGGCCCGGGGCAGGGGGTTTAGGAGCAATCAGCCCCAGCATTTT
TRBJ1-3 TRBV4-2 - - CASSQYGTGKSGNTIYF TGTGCCAGCAGCCAATACGGGACGGGAAAGTCTGGAAACACCATATATTTT
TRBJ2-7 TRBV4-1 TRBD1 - CASSQVWDRGGREQYF TGCGCCAGCAGCCAAGTGTGGGACAGGGGGGGTCGGGAGCAGTACTTC
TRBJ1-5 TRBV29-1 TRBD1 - CSVGDRQPQHF TGCAGCGTTGGGGACAGACAGCCCCAGCATTTT
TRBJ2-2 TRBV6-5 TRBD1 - CASTPDRALAGELFF TGTGCCAGCACCCCGGACAGGGCTCTCGCCGGGGAGCTGTTTTTT
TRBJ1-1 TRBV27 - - CASGIFGDTEAFF TGTGCCAGCGGCATCTTTGGGGACACTGAAGCTTTCTTT
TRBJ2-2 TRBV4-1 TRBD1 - CASSQGGQGANTGELFF TGCGCCAGCAGCCAAGGGGGACAGGGGGCGAACACCGGGGAGCTGTTTTTT
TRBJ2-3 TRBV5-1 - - CASSQDTHTDTQYF TGCGCCAGCAGCCAGGACACCCACACAGATACGCAGTATTTT
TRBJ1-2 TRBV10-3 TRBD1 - CAIRPGQGQYGYTF TGTGCCATCAGACCCGGACAGGGACAATATGGCTACACCTTC
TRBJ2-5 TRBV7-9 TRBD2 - CASSLPSAGGETQYF TGTGCCAGCAGCTTACCGTCAGCGGGGGGAGAGACCCAGTACTTC
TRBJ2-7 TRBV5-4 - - CASSYDIAYEQYF TGTGCCAGCAGCTATGACATCGCCTACGAGCAGTACTTC
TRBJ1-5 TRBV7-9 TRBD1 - CASSYGTGIQPQHF TGTGCCAGCAGCTACGGGACAGGGATTCAGCCCCAGCATTTT